The 21 T cell receptor beta chains reported below all come from one sample, sequenced in a study of cytomegalovirus exposure and HLA in healthy donors. This table comes from immunoSEQ multiplex PCR, and its TCRdb copy is limited to in-frame clones, with some not included. The data contain 57,000 or so clones, roughly 94% of them seen just once; the ten biggest clones take up under 3%. The sequencing input was PBMCs. The receptor set was obtained from a man aged 18-30 years in good health and CMV-seronegative.

V usage is TRBV19 and J usage is TRBJ2-5, with TRBD2 identical over 7 bases. Germline CDR1 LNHDA, CDR2 SQIVND (reference sequence). J gave up 4 bases and V 3 bases, and 2 bases lay outside the gene matches. The CDR3 covers 13 residues. The DNA for the CDR3 is TGTGCCAGTAGTATGTTAGCGGGAGAGACCCAGTACTTC. It yields the protein CASSMLAGETQYF. Full variable domain (rest looked up from reference TRBV19 and TRBJ2-5): DGGITQSPKYLFRKEGQNVTLSCEQNLNHDAMYWYRQDPGQGLRLIYYSQIVNDFQKGDIAEGYSVSREKKESFPLTVTSAQKNPTAFYLCASSMLAGETQYFGPGTRLLVL.

The chain recombines TRBV27 with TRBJ2-3, with 7 bases that match TRBD1. J was trimmed by 5 bases and V by 1 base; bases with no gene match: 9. CDR1 and CDR2 from the germline V gene are MNHEY and SMNVEV (reference sequence). This CDR3 contains 16 residues. The DNA for the CDR3 is TGTGCCAGCAGTTTATACAGGGGTGAGCTGAGAGATACGCAGTATTTT. Protein sequence: CASSLYRGELRDTQYF.

CDR3 residues: CASSSSARDRGHRETQYF. Here the CDR3 DNA reads TGTGCCAGCAGCTCAAGCGCTCGGGACAGGGGTCACAGAGAGACCCAGTACTTC. The V call is TRBV7-2, the J call TRBJ2-5; 10 bases map to TRBD1. Germline-derived CDR1 and CDR2 are SGHTA and FQGNSA. Trimming removed 4 bases from V and 4 bases from J; junction bases left unmatched: 15. The CDR3 has 18 amino acids.

V and J are TRBV6-5 and TRBJ2-4; D perhaps matches TRBD1 (6 bases). With 2 bases removed from V and 1 base from J, the gap between germline ends came to 12 bases. Germline V gene sequence: CDR1 MNHEY, CDR2 SVGAGI. The CDR3 has 16 residues. The chain's CDR3 is CASSYTQTGAKNIQYF. The CDR3 DNA reads TGTGCCAGCAGTTACACACAAACAGGGGCCAAAAACATTCAGTACTTC.

This sequence joins TRBV19 and TRBJ1-5, with 11 bases matching TRBD1. Per germline, CDR1 LNHDA and CDR2 SQIVND (reference sequence). V dropped 5 bases and J dropped 6; count of bases not matched to a gene: 9. The CDR3 consists of 16 residues. CDR3 protein: CASSPGTGGGGQPQHF. The DNA of the CDR3 is TGTGCCAGTAGTCCCGGGACAGGGGGGGGCGGTCAGCCCCAGCATTTT.

V gene TRBV27 combines with J gene TRBJ1-5, with unresolved D. Germline loops: CDR1 MNHEY, CDR2 SMNVEV (reference sequence). This CDR3 has 14 residues. With 6 bases removed from V and 0 bases from J, the gap between germline ends came to 9 bases. This CDR3 is CASRLTGSNQPQHF. CDR3 nucleotide sequence: TGTGCCAGCAGACTAACCGGTAGCAATCAGCCCCAGCATTTT.

The chain employs TRBV2 and TRBJ2-2, with 8 bases matching TRBD2. CDR1 and CDR2 from the germline V gene are SNHLY and FYNNEI. The V segment lost 6 bases and the J segment 1 base; nucleotides outside the gene matches: 7. The CDR3 covers 16 residues. This chain's CDR3 is CASRQTSAGNTGELFF. CDR3 nucleotides: TGTGCCAGCAGACAGACTAGCGCCGGGAACACCGGGGAGCTGTTTTTT.

This sequence joins TRBV27 and TRBJ2-1, with 15 bases lining up with TRBD2. CDR1 is MNHEY and CDR2 is SMNVEV in the germline V gene (reference sequence). The junction had 6 bases not matched to a gene; V was cut back by 5 bases and J by 7 bases. The CDR3 covers 16 residues. CDR3 bases: TGTGCCAGCAGTCTTCGGACTAGCGGGAGGGGGAATGAGCAGTTCTTC. It yields the protein CASSLRTSGRGNEQFF.

The rearrangement joins TRBV18 to TRBJ2-7; perhaps TRBD1 as D (6 bases). Germline lookup yields CDR1 KGHSH and CDR2 LQKENI. This CDR3 spans 14 amino acids. V gave up 5 bases and J gave up 2 bases, with 13 bases separating them. CDR3 in DNA: TGTGCCAGCTCAGGAACGGACAGACCCTACGAGCAGTACTTC. Translated: CASSGTDRPYEQYF.

The CDR3 protein is CASSQEIGLAGLGDNEQFF. DNA of the CDR3: TGCGCCAGCAGCCAAGAGATCGGGCTAGCGGGGCTAGGGGACAATGAGCAGTTCTTC. The chain couples TRBV4-1 to TRBJ2-1; TRBD2 agrees at 9 bases. The ends lost 0 bases at V and 5 bases at J; junction bases unmatched: 14. The V gene's germline CDR1 is MGHRA and CDR2 YSYEKL. This CDR3 spans 19 amino acids.

As to this clone: Within the sample, other DNA sequences also encode this same CDR3. The chain joins TRBV5-1 to TRBJ2-3; the D gene is possibly TRBD2 (5 bases). Germline assignment: CDR1 SGHRS and CDR2 YFSETQ. CDR3 length: 14 residues. V was shortened by 0 bases and J by 0 bases, with 5 bases between the two germline ends. The CDR3 bases are TGCGCCAGCAGCTTGGGGACTAGCACAGATACGCAGTATTTT. Its protein product is CASSLGTSTDTQYF.

The chain joins TRBV5-1 to TRBJ2-3; weak D call: TRBD2 (5 bases). Germline CDR1 SGHRS, CDR2 YFSETQ. CDR3 length equals 13 residues. Trimming pared 2 bases from V and 4 bases from J, leaving 8 bases between. CDR3 bases: TGCGCCAGCAGCTTCCGGACTGCAGATACGCAGTATTTT. It yields the protein CASSFRTADTQYF.

CDR3 in amino acids: CASSPTSGSNEQFF. The CDR3 DNA sequence: TGTGCCAGCAGCCCGACTAGCGGGTCCAATGAGCAGTTCTTC. J is TRBJ2-1 and V is TRBV25-1; 10 bases match TRBD2. The CDR3 has 14 residues. With V trimmed by 6 bases and J by 6 bases, 5 bases remained unmatched. Germline assignment: CDR1 MGHDK and CDR2 SYGVNS. The whole variable domain, filled in from reference TRBV25-1 and TRBJ2-1, reads EADIYQTPRYLVIGTGKKITLECSQTMGHDKMYWYQQDPGMELHLIHYSYGVNSTEKGDLSSESTVSRIRTEHFPLTLESARPSHTSQYLCASSPTSGSNEQFFGPGTRLTVL.

V is TRBV5-8 and J is TRBJ1-5; D ambiguous. Trimming took off 0 bases at V and 4 bases at J, with 17 bases between the two ends. The CDR3 is made up of 17 amino acids. Germline V lookup: CDR1 SGHTS, CDR2 YDEGEE. CDR3 in DNA: TGTGCCAGCAGCTTGGGGAGATATAGCGGCGGGAATCAGCCCCAGCATTTT. Translating it yields CASSLGRYSGGNQPQHF.

The chain uses TRBV7-2 and TRBJ2-3, with D maybe TRBD2 (6 bases). The CDR3 runs to 15 residues. In germline, CDR1 is SGHTA, CDR2 FQGNSA. V was cut by 6 bases and J by 2 bases, with 15 bases left in between. In nucleotides, the CDR3 is TGTGCCAGCAGTATTTCGGGACTCGACACAGATACGCAGTATTTT. It codes for CASSISGLDTDTQYF.

The chain links TRBV14 to TRBJ2-7; D gene unclear. Per the germline V gene, CDR1 is SGHDN and CDR2 is FVKESK. Trimming shortened V by 4 bases and J by 6 bases, and 13 bases separated the two germline ends. The CDR3 is 13 residues long. CDR3 amino acids: CASSPRLGSEQYF. The CDR3 DNA reads TGTGCCAGCAGCCCCCGTCTCGGTTCCGAGCAGTACTTC. Full variable domain (remainder filled in from reference TRBV14 and TRBJ2-7): EAGVTQFPSHSVIEKGQTVTLRCDPISGHDNLYWYRRVMGKEIKFLLHFVKESKQDESGMPNNRFLAERTGGTYSTLKVQPAELEDSGVYFCASSPRLGSEQYFGPGTRLTVT.

The rearrangement uses TRBV5-4 and TRBJ2-5; TRBD1 agrees at 8 bases. CDR1 SGHNT and CDR2 YYREEE come from the germline V gene (reference sequence). The V gene end was trimmed by 4 bases and the J gene end by 2 bases; junction bases not matched to a gene: 10. This CDR3 comprises 16 residues. CDR3: CASSQQGAGWQETQYF. DNA of the CDR3: TGTGCCAGCAGCCAGCAGGGGGCAGGTTGGCAAGAGACCCAGTACTTC.

The V and J genes are TRBV30 and TRBJ2-1, with a tentative D call TRBD2 (6 bases). The CDR3 has 12 amino acids. Looked up from germline, CDR1 is GTSNPN and CDR2 is SVGIG (reference sequence). V lost 2 bases, J lost 8 bases, and 10 bases lay in between. CDR3 sequence (DNA): TGTGCCTGGAGTAGGAGGGCCGATGAGCAGTTCTTC. It encodes CAWSRRADEQFF. Based on the CDR3 plus reference TRBV30 and TRBJ2-1, the full variable domain is SQTIHQWPATLVQPVGSPLSLECTVEGTSNPNLYWYRQAAGRGLQLLFYSVGIGQISSEVPQNLSASRPQDRQFILSSKKLLLSDSGFYLCAWSRRADEQFFGPGTRLTVL.

The chain is built from TRBV10-3 and TRBJ1-4; 7 positions agree with TRBD1. Germline assignment: CDR1 ENHRY and CDR2 SYGVKD. This CDR3 has 15 amino acids. The trim removed 5 bases at V and 3 bases at J, leaving 6 bases unmatched. The CDR3 sequence: CAISIDREANEKLFF. In DNA, the CDR3 is TGTGCCATCAGTATCGACAGGGAAGCTAATGAAAAACTGTTTTTT.

This chain connects TRBV5-6 to TRBJ1-1; a weak D match, TRBD1 (6 bases). Germline lookup yields CDR1 SGHDT and CDR2 YYEEEE. V shed 4 bases and J shed 3 bases, with 19 bases lying between them. The CDR3 length is 16 residues. The CDR3 here is CASSPGLDREDTEAFF. CDR3 DNA: TGTGCCAGCAGCCCTGGGCTGGACAGAGAGGACACTGAAGCTTTCTTT.

The J gene is TRBJ1-1, the V gene TRBV6-5; a weak D match, TRBD1 (6 bases). Germline CDR1 is MNHEY and CDR2 is SVGAGI. The V end was cut by 2 bases, the J end by 3 bases, with 7 bases between. This CDR3 contains 13 residues. CDR3 sequence: CASSYAGDTEAFF. CDR3 nucleotides: TGTGCCAGCAGTTACGCAGGGGACACTGAAGCTTTCTTT.